This T cell receptor beta chain was identified in a study of T cell changes during pregnancy in multiple sclerosis. Germline V lookup: CDR1 LGHNA, CDR2 YSLEER. V was clipped by 0 bases and J by 7 bases; unmatched bases: 9. There are 17 residues in the CDR3. Sequencing used immunoSEQ multiplex PCR; TCRdb keeps in-frame clones, though not all of them. The data contain 55,000 to 65,000 clones, just over 90% of them singletons. The chain recombines TRBV4-3 with TRBJ2-4; 10 positions agree with TRBD2. The TCR was taken from a female donor with multiple sclerosis, enrolled in a pregnancy study. Source: peripheral blood, taken after pregnancy. CDR3 DNA sequence: TGCGCCAGCAGCCAAGAATTTAGGTCTAGCGGGAGTAACATTCAGTACTTC. Translated, it gives CASSQEFRSSGSNIQYF.